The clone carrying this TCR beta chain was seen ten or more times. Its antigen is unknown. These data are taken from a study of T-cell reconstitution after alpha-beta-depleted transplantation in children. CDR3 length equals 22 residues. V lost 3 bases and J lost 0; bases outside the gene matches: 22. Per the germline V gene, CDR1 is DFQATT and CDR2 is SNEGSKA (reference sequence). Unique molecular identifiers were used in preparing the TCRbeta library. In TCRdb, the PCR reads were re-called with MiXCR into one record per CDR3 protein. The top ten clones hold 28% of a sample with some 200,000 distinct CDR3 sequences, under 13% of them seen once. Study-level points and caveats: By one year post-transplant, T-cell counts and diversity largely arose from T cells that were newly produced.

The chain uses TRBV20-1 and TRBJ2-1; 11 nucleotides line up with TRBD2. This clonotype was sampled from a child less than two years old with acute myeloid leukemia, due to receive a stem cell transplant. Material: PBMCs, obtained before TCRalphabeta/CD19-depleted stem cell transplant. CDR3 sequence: CSASRAGSSASGRQSSYNEQFF. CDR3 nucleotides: TGCAGTGCTAGTCGGGCAGGGAGTAGCGCTAGCGGGAGGCAGAGCTCCTACAATGAGCAGTTCTTC.